A single sample gave rise to the 10 T cell receptor beta chains below, sequenced in a study of T cell changes during pregnancy in multiple sclerosis. Sequencing was performed with immunoSEQ multiplex PCR; in TCRdb, only in-frame clones are kept and a portion is missing. The table shows over 50,000 clones, with just under 90% occurring only once. Sequenced: peripheral blood from another person, used as feeder cells. The receptors were sampled from a human donor whose cells served as feeder cells for cultures in a pregnancy study.

The rearrangement joins TRBV5-4 to TRBJ1-1, with D uncertain. Trimming took 0 bases from V and 5 from J, leaving 5 bases between them. This CDR3 is 12 amino acids long. From germline, CDR1 is SGHNT and CDR2 YYREEE (reference sequence). The CDR3 DNA reads TGTGCCAGCAGCTTGGGGGTGACTGAAGCTTTCTTT. Translation: CASSLGVTEAFF.

V usage is TRBV6-6 and J usage is TRBJ2-2; maybe TRBD1 (5 bases). The CDR3 loop spans 15 amino acids. V gave up 5 bases and J gave up 3 bases, with 13 bases separating them. The germline CDR1 and CDR2 sequences are MNHNY and SVGAGI (reference sequence). Written as DNA, the CDR3 is TGTGCCAGCAGTCCCCCGGACACCTACACCGGGGAGCTGTTTTTT. This codes for CASSPPDTYTGELFF.

This sequence joins TRBV29-1 and TRBJ1-1; D gene unclear. The CDR3 length is 13 residues. The germline V and J ends were trimmed by 0 bases and 1 base, with 6 bases remaining between them. CDR1 is SQVTM, CDR2 ANQGSEA, per germline. The CDR3 sequence is CSVEERWNTEAFF. As DNA, the CDR3 is TGCAGCGTTGAAGAAAGGTGGAACACTGAAGCTTTCTTT.

The rearrangement links TRBV28 to TRBJ1-4, with D unresolved. Trimming left V 4 bases short and J 0 bases short, with 12 bases between. Germline CDR1 and CDR2: MDHEN and SYDVKM. The CDR3 runs to 16 residues. CDR3 nucleotides: TGTGCCAGCAGTTCATTTAGGCAGTCAACTAATGAAAAACTGTTTTTT. Its translation: CASSSFRQSTNEKLFF.

The rearrangement links TRBV9 to TRBJ2-1; D is perhaps TRBD1 or TRBD2 (5 bases each). The CDR3 loop spans 12 amino acids. Germline CDR1 SGDLS, CDR2 YYNGEE. Trimming pared 4 bases from V and 10 bases from J, leaving 12 bases between. CDR3 residues: CASSRGVWEQFF. Here the CDR3 DNA reads TGTGCCAGCAGCAGGGGAGTGTGGGAGCAGTTCTTC. The variable domain in full, with the rest retrieved from reference TRBV9 and TRBJ2-1, is DSGVTQTPKHLITATGQRVTLRCSPRSGDLSVYWYQQSLDQGLQFLIQYYNGEERAKGNILERFSAQQFPDLHSELNLSSLELGDSALYFCASSRGVWEQFFGPGTRLTVL.

The chain recombines TRBV9 with TRBJ1-2; 7 nucleotides match TRBD1. This CDR3 spans 14 amino acids. Germline V gene data show CDR1 as SGDLS and CDR2 as YYNGEE. Trimming removed 3 bases from V and 4 bases from J; junction bases left unmatched: 6. The CDR3 nucleotides read TGTGCCAGCAGCGAGGAGGGGGCGAGCTATGGCTACACCTTC. Amino acid sequence: CASSEEGASYGYTF.

This sequence joins TRBV4-1 and TRBJ2-3; 11 bases are a match to TRBD1. CDR1 is MGHRA, CDR2 YSYEKL, per germline. The CDR3 covers 18 residues. Trimming at V came to 0 bases and at J to 3 bases, leaving 8 bases not matched to a gene. The CDR3 loop is CASSQDVWDRGVTDTQYF. In DNA form, the CDR3 reads TGCGCCAGCAGCCAAGATGTATGGGACAGGGGGGTAACAGATACGCAGTATTTT.

The chain joins TRBV18 to TRBJ2-7; D may be TRBD1 or TRBD2 (6 bases each). CDR3 length equals 14 residues. CDR1 is KGHSH and CDR2 is LQKENI in the germline V gene. V gave up 2 bases and J gave up 3 bases, with 11 bases separating them. CDR3 coding DNA: TGTGCCAGCTCACCAGAGGGGGGAATCTACGAGCAGTACTTC. Amino acids: CASSPEGGIYEQYF.

CDR3 nucleotide sequence: TGTGCCAGCAGCCTGACAGGGGGTTATAGCAATCAGCCCCAGCATTTT. Translation gives CASSLTGGYSNQPQHF. The chain has TRBV7-2 and TRBJ1-5; the match to TRBD1 covers 9 bases. CDR1 is SGHTA and CDR2 is FQGNSA in the germline V gene. CDR3 size: 16 residues. Germline trimming cut 5 bases from V and 0 bases from J; bases unmatched to any gene: 5.

This chain uses TRBV12-5 with TRBJ1-1; D might be TRBD1 (6 bases). V lost 9 bases and J lost 10, with 24 bases in between. Germline loops: CDR1 LGHNT, CDR2 FRNRAP. The CDR3 is 14 amino acids. The CDR3 DNA follows: TGTGCTAGCGCTCTTCGGGGGCAGGGATTTGGAGCTTTCTTT. Protein product: CASALRGQGFGAFF.